This passage covers 20 T cell receptor beta chains from one sample sequenced in a study of siplizumab effects on memory and regulatory T cells. Antigens for these TCRs are unknown. Cells from the mixed lymphocyte reaction underwent coculture for under seven days at 37 degrees C. The method was immunoSEQ multiplex PCR; TCRdb's version includes in-frame clones alone and lacks a portion of them. Of approximately 20,000 clones listed, 35% to 60% were seen once; the top ten hold 4.9%. Material: CFSE-low (dividing) CD4+ T cells sorted from an allogeneic mixed lymphocyte reaction. The receptors here all came from a human donor in good health; the cells came from an allogeneic mixed lymphocyte reaction.

The V and J genes are TRBV30 and TRBJ2-5; D is perhaps TRBD2 (5 bases). V was shortened by 3 bases and J by 1 base, with 18 bases between the two germline ends. This CDR3 has 16 residues. From germline, CDR1 is GTSNPN and CDR2 SVGIG (reference sequence). CDR3 region: CAWSRYGSGSQETQYF. The CDR3 DNA is TGTGCCTGGAGCCGATATGGGTCGGGGTCCCAAGAGACCCAGTACTTC.

The chain employs TRBV5-1 and TRBJ1-2; 7 nucleotides align to TRBD1. CDR1 is SGHRS, CDR2 YFSETQ, per germline. V lost 4 bases, J lost 0 bases, and 9 bases stayed unmatched. This CDR3 is 16 amino acids long. CDR3 coding DNA: TGCGCCAGCAGCCCCAACCCGACAGGGACTAACTATGGCTACACCTTC. Translation: CASSPNPTGTNYGYTF.

This clone was counted between two and nine times. DNA for the CDR3: TGTGCCAGCAGTTTATTCGGACAGAGAGCCAATCAGCCCCAGCATTTT. Protein sequence: CASSLFGQRANQPQHF. The V and J genes are TRBV28 and TRBJ1-5; tentatively, D is TRBD1 (6 bases). V lost 1 base, J lost 3 bases, and 13 bases lay in between. Germline V gene lookup returns CDR1 MDHEN and CDR2 SYDVKM. The CDR3 length is 16 residues.

This clone occurred a few times. The rearrangement joins TRBV10-3 to TRBJ1-2; possibly TRBD1 for D (5 bases). The CDR3 totals 14 residues. Trimming removed 8 bases at V and 4 bases at J, with 17 bases between. CDR1 is ENHRY, CDR2 SYGVKD, per germline. CDR3 bases: TGTGCCATCGGAATCGGGGGTGGTATCTATGGCTACACCTTC. This sequence encodes CAIGIGGGIYGYTF.

This clone was found a few times. This chain uses TRBV12-5 with TRBJ1-1; D is ambiguous. The CDR3 consists of 17 residues. Germline CDR1 and CDR2: LGHNT and FRNRAP. Trimming removed 0 bases at V and 0 bases at J, with 14 bases between. For the CDR3, the DNA is TGTGCTAGTGGTTTGGTACCACTCGCAGCCATGAACACTGAAGCTTTCTTT. It yields the protein CASGLVPLAAMNTEAFF.

The genes are TRBV18 and TRBJ2-1; 7 bases agree with TRBD2. This CDR3 comprises 15 residues. Trimming cost V 5 bases and J 4 bases; bases outside gene matches: 8. The V gene's germline CDR1 is KGHSH and CDR2 LQKENI. The DNA for the CDR3 is TGTGCCAGCTCAGGGCGGCTGGGGGGGTACAATGAGCAGTTCTTC. Translation gives CASSGRLGGYNEQFF. Using reference TRBV18 and TRBJ2-1 for the parts outside the CDR3, the full variable domain is NAGVMQNPRHLVRRRGQEARLRCSPMKGHSHVYWYRQLPEEGLKFMVYLQKENIIDESGMPKERFSAEFPKEGPSILRIQQVVRGDSAAYFCASSGRLGGYNEQFFGPGTRLTVL.

The sample holds many counts of this clone. V and J are TRBV11-3 and TRBJ2-5, with D possibly TRBD2 on 5 matching bases. Trimming removed 8 bases at V and 3 bases at J, with 13 bases between. Per germline, CDR1 SGHNT and CDR2 YENEEA. The CDR3 loop spans 13 amino acids. DNA for the CDR3: TGTGCCAGCTCCCGGCCCGGGGAAGAGACCCAGTACTTC. Translating gives CASSRPGEETQYF.

This clone was picked up a small number of times. One end of the junction fails to match germline, which may point to a read error. The rearrangement joins TRBV2 to TRBJ2-3; D is uncertain. The length of the CDR3 is 10 residues. Germline CDR1 is SNHLY and CDR2 is FYNNEI. The CDR3 sequence: CAGRSDTQYF. DNA of the CDR3: TGTGCCGGCAGGTCAGATACGCAGTATTTT.

This chain links TRBV10-3 with TRBJ1-3; D not resolved. Trimming removed 1 base at V and 9 bases at J, with 7 bases between. The CDR3 runs 12 residues. Germline CDR1 is ENHRY and CDR2 is SYGVKD. The CDR3 protein is CAISELWGTIYF. The CDR3, as DNA: TGTGCCATCAGTGAGTTGTGGGGCACCATATATTTT.

This chain joins TRBV7-9 and TRBJ1-1; no clear D. Trimming pared 5 bases from V and 5 bases from J, leaving 9 bases between. This CDR3 comprises 12 residues. Germline values: CDR1 SEHNR, CDR2 FQNEAQ (reference sequence). Here the CDR3 DNA reads TGTGCCAGCAGCACCTATGGTACTGAAGCTTTCTTT. This encodes CASSTYGTEAFF.

This clone occurred a few times. The gene calls are TRBV2 and TRBJ2-1; 8 nucleotides agree with TRBD2. The CDR3 runs 13 residues. Germline V gives CDR1 SNHLY, CDR2 FYNNEI. The V gene end was trimmed by 4 bases and the J gene end by 10 bases; junction bases not matched to a gene: 6. CDR3 coding DNA: TGTGCCAGCAGTGGGATCCGGGAGGGAGAGCAGTTCTTC. This translates into CASSGIREGEQFF.

The chain uses TRBV28 and TRBJ1-3; 7 bases map to TRBD1. From germline, CDR1 is MDHEN and CDR2 SYDVKM. The CDR3 has 14 residues. Trimming took 6 bases from V and 3 from J; bases not matched to a gene: 5. In DNA, the CDR3 is TGTGCCAGCAGCCGGGGACAGTATGGAAACACCATATATTTT. Translation gives CASSRGQYGNTIYF.

Note on this clone: A read error may produce the germline difference seen at one junction end. This chain connects TRBV4-1 to TRBJ1-4; tentatively, D is TRBD1 (6 bases). The CDR3 consists of 13 residues. Germline-derived CDR1 and CDR2 are MGHRA and YSYEKL. The CDR3 region is CASSQDAGDNPLF. DNA of the CDR3: TGCGCCAGCAGCCAAGACGCAGGGGATAATCCCCTTTTT.

V usage is TRBV5-1 and J usage is TRBJ2-3; TRBD1 agrees at 12 bases. With 6 bases clipped from V and 4 bases from J, the junction kept 9 bases outside the gene matches. CDR1 SGHRS and CDR2 YFSETQ come from the germline V gene. This CDR3 has 16 residues. The CDR3 sequence: CASTLTGTGGSDTQYF. In nucleotides, the CDR3 is TGCGCCAGCACGCTAACAGGGACAGGGGGCTCAGATACGCAGTATTTT.

This chain connects TRBV27 to TRBJ2-2; TRBD2 matches at 8 bases. CDR3 size: 16 residues. The germline gives CDR1 MNHEY, CDR2 SMNVEV (reference sequence). With V trimmed by 1 base and J by 4 bases, 5 bases remained unmatched. The CDR3 nucleotides are TGTGCCAGCAGTTTATGGCGGGGGGACACCACCGGGGAGCTGTTTTTT. As protein: CASSLWRGDTTGELFF.

This clone was detected a few times. J is TRBJ1-2 and V is TRBV6-5, with D possibly matching TRBD1 (5 bases). Germline assignment: CDR1 MNHEY and CDR2 SVGAGI. The CDR3 has 14 residues. V lost 8 bases and J 2 bases, leaving 15 bases between the germline ends. The CDR3: CASQLHGGNYGYTF. The CDR3 nucleotides read TGTGCCAGCCAACTCCACGGGGGGAACTATGGCTACACCTTC.

J is TRBJ2-3 and V is TRBV28; 10 bases match TRBD2. CDR1 MDHEN and CDR2 SYDVKM come from the germline V gene. The trim removed 2 bases at V and 1 base at J, leaving 0 bases unmatched. CDR3 size: 15 residues. The CDR3 protein is CASSLLAGGTDTQYF. Written as DNA, the CDR3 is TGTGCCAGCAGTTTACTAGCGGGGGGCACAGATACGCAGTATTTT.

The gene calls are TRBV9 and TRBJ1-2; D is uncertain. The CDR3 totals 14 residues. Germline V lookup: CDR1 SGDLS, CDR2 YYNGEE. Trimming took 0 bases from V and 1 from J, leaving 7 bases between them. CDR3 in amino acids: CASSVGDVNYGYTF. The CDR3 DNA is TGTGCCAGCAGCGTAGGTGACGTTAACTATGGCTACACCTTC.

CDR3 protein: CAGLKRGAPAKNIQYF. The CDR3 DNA is TGTGCCGGTTTAAAGCGGGGGGCCCCCGCCAAAAACATTCAGTACTTC. The V call is TRBV30, the J call TRBJ2-4, with 9 bases identical to TRBD2. The germline gives CDR1 GTSNPN, CDR2 SVGIG (reference sequence). The CDR3 runs to 16 residues. After removal of 8 bases from V and 1 base from J, the junction contained 12 bases not matched to a gene. The full variable domain, in which reference TRBV30 and TRBJ2-4 provide the parts outside the CDR3, is SQTIHQWPATLVQPVGSPLSLECTVEGTSNPNLYWYRQAAGRGLQLLFYSVGIGQISSEVPQNLSASRPQDRQFILSSKKLLLSDSGFYLCAGLKRGAPAKNIQYFGAGTRLSVL.

This rearrangement joins TRBV10-3 to TRBJ2-5; D is possibly TRBD1 (5 bases). This CDR3 spans 14 amino acids. Looked up from germline, CDR1 is ENHRY and CDR2 is SYGVKD. The V end lost 3 bases, the J end lost 2 bases, and 10 bases lay between the germline ends. CDR3 bases: TGTGCCATCAGTGACAGGGTAAAGCAAGAGACCCAGTACTTC. Translating it yields CAISDRVKQETQYF.